Each of the 31 T cell receptor beta chains below was sequenced from the same sample in a study of tumor-infiltrating lymphocytes in localized non-small cell lung cancer. Sequencing used immunoSEQ multiplex PCR; TCRdb keeps in-frame clones, though not all of them. The data show roughly 7,200 clones, around 77% seen once. The material sequenced was lung tumor tissue. These receptors were obtained from a human donor with non-small cell lung cancer.

The rearrangement links TRBV20-1 to TRBJ2-5; D unresolved. V dropped 2 bases and J dropped 5 bases, with 3 bases sitting between them. CDR3 length: 10 residues. Per germline, CDR1 DFQATT and CDR2 SNEGSKA (reference sequence). CDR3 DNA sequence: TGCAGTGCTAGAACCGAGACCCAGTACTTC. This sequence encodes CSARTETQYF.

The chain combines TRBV7-3 with TRBJ1-1, with 7 bases identical to TRBD1. Germline values: CDR1 SGHTA, CDR2 FQGTGA. V shed 5 bases and J 5 bases; nucleotides not matched to a gene: 5. The CDR3 has 13 amino acids. CDR3 loop: CASSEDRSTEAFF. CDR3 sequence (DNA): TGTGCCAGCAGCGAGGACAGGTCAACTGAAGCTTTCTTT.

This chain uses TRBV15 with TRBJ2-7; 8 bases are shared with TRBD2. This CDR3 has 18 amino acids. After removal of 3 bases from V and 2 bases from J, the junction contained 15 bases not matched to a gene. CDR1 is LNHNV, CDR2 YYDKDF, per germline (reference sequence). The CDR3, as DNA: TGTGCCACCAGCAGGGGATTCCCCTATAGCGGGACTCCCTACGAGCAGTACTTC. Its translation: CATSRGFPYSGTPYEQYF.

By proportion, this clone is large (0.1 to 1%). This chain joins TRBV2 and TRBJ1-1, with D hard to call. With 1 base removed from V and 0 bases from J, the gap between germline ends came to 9 bases. Germline lookup yields CDR1 SNHLY and CDR2 FYNNEI. The CDR3 extends over 15 amino acids. The CDR3 protein is CASSEEGSMNTEAFF. In DNA, the CDR3 is TGTGCCAGCAGTGAAGAGGGCAGCATGAACACTGAAGCTTTCTTT.

This chain links TRBV6-5 with TRBJ1-2, with D possibly matching TRBD1 (6 bases). Germline CDR1 reads MNHEY; CDR2 reads SVGAGI. The CDR3 totals 14 residues. The V gene lost 10 bases and the J gene lost 5 bases, with 20 bases spanning the gap. CDR3 protein: CATAGITGSYGYTF. DNA for the CDR3: TGTGCCACCGCGGGAATAACAGGGTCATATGGCTACACCTTC.

The rearrangement joins TRBV6-5 to TRBJ2-6; D ambiguous. CDR3 size: 16 residues. CDR1 is MNHEY, CDR2 SVGAGI, per germline. Trimming cost V 0 bases and J 3 bases, with 9 bases left between them. Here the CDR3 DNA reads TGTGCCAGCAGTTACTCGATTCGGTTTGGGGCCAACGTCCTGACTTTC. The encoded protein is CASSYSIRFGANVLTF.

This chain connects TRBV30 to TRBJ1-1; D gene ambiguous. Per the germline V gene, CDR1 is GTSNPN and CDR2 is SVGIG (reference sequence). V was trimmed by 2 bases and J by 5 bases, leaving 12 bases between them. The length of the CDR3 is 13 residues. Here the CDR3 reads CAWSPPVVTEAFF. CDR3 nucleotides: TGTGCCTGGAGTCCCCCCGTCGTGACTGAAGCTTTCTTT.

The CDR3 DNA reads as TGTGCCAGCAGCTCTCATCGGGAGTACATTCAGTACTTC. Translating it yields CASSSHREYIQYF. The rearrangement uses TRBV7-9 and TRBJ2-4; TRBD2 is a possible D gene (6 bases). CDR3 length: 13 residues. The V gene lost 4 bases and the J gene lost 8 bases, with 12 bases spanning the gap. Germline CDR1 reads SEHNR; CDR2 reads FQNEAQ (reference sequence). The full variable domain, with the rest looked up from reference TRBV7-9 and TRBJ2-4, is DTGVSQNPRHKITKRGQNVTFRCDPISEHNRLYWYRQTLGQGPEFLTYFQNEAQLEKSRLLSDRFSAERPKGSFSTLEIQRTEQGDSAMYLCASSSHREYIQYFGAGTRLSVL.

J is TRBJ1-1 and V is TRBV2; D might be TRBD1 (6 bases). The CDR3 covers 13 residues. The V and J ends lost 6 bases and 4 bases respectively, with 12 bases between them. CDR1 SNHLY and CDR2 FYNNEI come from the germline V gene. The CDR3: CASSKGDSTEAFF. CDR3 DNA sequence: TGTGCCAGCAGCAAGGGGGATAGCACTGAAGCTTTCTTT. The entire variable domain, with the rest obtained from reference TRBV2 and TRBJ1-1, is as follows: EPEVTQTPSHQVTQMGQEVILRCVPISNHLYFYWYRQILGQKVEFLVSFYNNEISEKSEIFDDQFSVERPDGSNFTLKIRSTKLEDSAMYFCASSKGDSTEAFFGQGTRLTVV.

V and J are TRBV7-2 and TRBJ1-5; 7 nucleotides line up with TRBD1. With V trimmed by 6 bases and J by 4 bases, 6 bases remained unmatched. From germline, CDR1 is SGHTA and CDR2 FQGNSA. The CDR3 totals 14 residues. The CDR3 DNA follows: TGTGCCAGCAGACTTGACAGGGTAAATCAGCCCCAGCATTTT. As protein: CASRLDRVNQPQHF. Full variable domain (remainder filled in from reference TRBV7-2 and TRBJ1-5): GAGVSQSPSNKVTEKGKDVELRCDPISGHTALYWYRQSLGQGLEFLIYFQGNSAPDKSGLPSDRFSAERTGGSVSTLTIQRTQQEDSAVYLCASRLDRVNQPQHFGDGTRLSIL.

The chain links TRBV19 to TRBJ2-4, with a tentative D call TRBD1 (5 bases). Germline V gene data show CDR1 as LNHDA and CDR2 as SQIVND (reference sequence). The CDR3 has 15 amino acids. V dropped 1 base and J dropped 6 bases, with 13 bases sitting between them. CDR3 sequence: CASSIVRAEPNIQYF. CDR3 nucleotide sequence: TGTGCCAGTAGTATAGTCAGGGCAGAACCAAACATTCAGTACTTC. Drawing the rest from reference TRBV19 and TRBJ2-4, the complete variable domain is DGGITQSPKYLFRKEGQNVTLSCEQNLNHDAMYWYRQDPGQGLRLIYYSQIVNDFQKGDIAEGYSVSREKKESFPLTVTSAQKNPTAFYLCASSIVRAEPNIQYFGAGTRLSVL.

This clone was observed a single time. The chain uses TRBV4-1 and TRBJ1-5; the D is unclear. Germline lookup yields CDR1 MGHRA and CDR2 YSYEKL. Trimming cost V 1 base and J 1 base, with 5 bases left between them. The CDR3 loop spans 14 amino acids. The CDR3 DNA follows: TGCGCCAGCAGCCAAGTCCAGAGCAATCAGCCCCAGCATTTT. Translation gives CASSQVQSNQPQHF.

This clone was detected only once. The chain recombines TRBV18 with TRBJ1-4; D might be TRBD1 (5 bases). The CDR3 is made up of 14 amino acids. Germline V gives CDR1 KGHSH, CDR2 LQKENI. V dropped 3 bases and J dropped 6 bases, with 11 bases sitting between them. This CDR3 is CASSPDATDEKLFF. In DNA form, the CDR3 reads TGTGCCAGCTCACCCGACGCGACAGATGAAAAACTGTTTTTT.

The rearrangement uses TRBV7-2 and TRBJ2-3, with 7 bases identical to TRBD2. J gave up 4 bases and V 2 bases, and 0 bases lay outside the gene matches. Germline CDR1 is SGHTA and CDR2 is FQGNSA. The CDR3 extends over 13 amino acids. The chain's CDR3 is CASSLSGADTQYF. As DNA, the CDR3 is TGTGCCAGCAGCTTAAGCGGGGCAGATACGCAGTATTTT.

V and J are TRBV11-1 and TRBJ1-1; no reliable D call. This CDR3 has 17 residues. Germline CDR1 SGHAT, CDR2 FQDESV (reference sequence). Trimming shortened V by 3 bases and J by 3 bases, and 20 bases separated the two germline ends. The CDR3 DNA reads as TGTGCCAGCAGCTTTAGTCGGGGTACTGGAAGTTACACTGAAGCTTTCTTT. Residues: CASSFSRGTGSYTEAFF.

The chain is built from TRBV30 and TRBJ1-5; TRBD1 is a possible D gene (6 bases). V was pared by 3 bases and J by 6 bases, with 12 bases between. CDR1 and CDR2 from the germline V gene are GTSNPN and SVGIG (reference sequence). This CDR3 has 13 amino acids. DNA of the CDR3: TGTGCCTGGAGCGGGGGCGCGGGTCAGCCCCAGCATTTT. Translation gives CAWSGGAGQPQHF.

The V call is TRBV28, the J call TRBJ1-2, with 11 nucleotides matching TRBD1. This CDR3 region has 17 residues. Germline V gives CDR1 MDHEN, CDR2 SYDVKM. V was pared by 5 bases and J by 3 bases, with 11 bases of the junction left unmatched. The CDR3 here is CASSTGQGALADYGYTF. In nucleotides, the CDR3 is TGTGCCAGCAGTACTGGACAGGGGGCCCTCGCCGACTATGGCTACACCTTC.

The chain recombines TRBV30 with TRBJ2-7; D is unresolved. Trimming removed 3 bases from V and 3 bases from J, with 15 bases in between. Germline V gene lookup returns CDR1 GTSNPN and CDR2 SVGIG (reference sequence). The CDR3 length is 14 residues. Here the CDR3 DNA reads TGTGCCTGGAGCGTCGGCAGCTCCGGCTACGAGCAGTACTTC. Translation gives CAWSVGSSGYEQYF.

This chain links TRBV5-1 with TRBJ2-2; D unclear. V gave up 0 bases and J gave up 1 base, with 7 bases separating them. This CDR3 spans 15 amino acids. Per germline, CDR1 SGHRS and CDR2 YFSETQ. The CDR3 region is CASSLGTENTGELFF. As DNA, the CDR3 is TGCGCCAGCAGCTTGGGAACGGAGAACACCGGGGAGCTGTTTTTT.

The chain uses TRBV6-5 and TRBJ1-1; TRBD1 aligns across 7 bases. CDR1 MNHEY and CDR2 SVGAGI come from the germline V gene. This CDR3 is built from 14 residues. The J segment lost 4 bases and the V segment lost 6 bases, leaving 8 bases of the junction unmatched. CDR3 loop: CASRGAQGSTEAFF. The CDR3 region has the DNA TGTGCCAGCAGGGGGGCACAGGGGTCCACTGAAGCTTTCTTT.

This clone has only one observation. CDR3 loop: CASSRYTSTDTQYF. In DNA, the CDR3 is TGTGCCAGCAGCCGATATACCAGCACAGATACGCAGTATTTT. This chain connects TRBV16 to TRBJ2-3, with no clear D. Trimming stripped 4 bases from V and 0 bases from J, with 8 bases between. CDR1 and CDR2 from the germline V gene are KGHSY and FQNENV. The CDR3 totals 14 residues.

V and J are TRBV9 and TRBJ2-3; D may be TRBD1 or TRBD2 (5 bases each). There are 15 residues in the CDR3. CDR1 is SGDLS, CDR2 YYNGEE, per germline. Trimming pared 4 bases from V and 4 bases from J, leaving 16 bases between. The DNA of the CDR3 is TGTGCCAGCAGCCTATCGGCAGGGAGTGCAGATACGCAGTATTTT. Protein sequence: CASSLSAGSADTQYF.

The J gene is TRBJ2-5, the V gene TRBV11-3; D gene ambiguous. There are 13 residues in the CDR3. Germline V gene sequence: CDR1 SGHNT, CDR2 YENEEA. The ends were cut back, 3 bases at V and 2 bases at J, with 7 bases in the middle. CDR3 protein: CASSLAFQETQYF. CDR3 DNA: TGTGCCAGCAGCTTGGCCTTTCAAGAGACCCAGTACTTC.

This chain joins TRBV5-4 and TRBJ2-7, with unresolved D. This CDR3 is 14 amino acids long. Germline V gene sequence: CDR1 SGHNT, CDR2 YYREEE (reference sequence). The V end lost 4 bases, the J end lost 3 bases, and 14 bases lay between the germline ends. CDR3 residues: CASSPEGPNYEQYF. In nucleotides, the CDR3 is TGTGCCAGCAGCCCGGAAGGACCAAACTACGAGCAGTACTTC.

The CDR3, as DNA: TGTGCCAGCAGTCCTTACACCGGGGAGCTGTTTTTT. This codes for CASSPYTGELFF. The chain couples TRBV6-6 to TRBJ2-2; D is unclear. Trimming cost V 5 bases and J 3 bases, with 4 bases left between them. This CDR3 spans 12 amino acids. CDR1 is MNHNY, CDR2 SVGAGI, per germline (reference sequence).

This chain connects TRBV6-5 to TRBJ1-4, with TRBD1 identical over 8 bases. Germline values: CDR1 MNHEY, CDR2 SVGAGI. The CDR3 length is 15 residues. The V gene end was trimmed by 5 bases and the J gene end by 7 bases; junction bases not matched to a gene: 9. CDR3 DNA: TGTGCCAGCAGTCCCCAGGGGGCAAGAGGTGAAAAACTGTTTTTT. Translated: CASSPQGARGEKLFF.

This sequence joins TRBV5-4 and TRBJ1-2; TRBD1 might be the D (5 bases). V lost 4 bases, J lost 0 bases, and 10 bases lay in between. The CDR3 extends over 14 amino acids. CDR1 and CDR2 from the germline V gene are SGHNT and YYREEE (reference sequence). CDR3 nucleotide sequence: TGTGCCAGCAGCCAAGGGGCGACTAACTATGGCTACACCTTC. Its protein is CASSQGATNYGYTF. Drawing the rest from reference TRBV5-4 and TRBJ1-2, the complete variable domain is ETGVTQSPTHLIKTRGQQVTLRCSSQSGHNTVSWYQQALGQGPQFIFQYYREEENGRGNFPPRFSGLQFPNYSSELNVNALELDDSALYLCASSQGATNYGYTFGSGTRLTVV.

The CDR3 coding sequence is TGTGCCAGCAGCTTAGCGCGGCAGGGATACGAGCAGTACTTC. Translation: CASSLARQGYEQYF. The rearrangement joins TRBV7-6 to TRBJ2-7, with D possibly TRBD1 on 5 matching bases. Germline lookup yields CDR1 SGHVS and CDR2 FNYEAQ. V was pared by 0 bases and J by 4 bases, with 10 bases between. CDR3 length: 14 residues.

This clone was detected only once. The V gene is TRBV7-9, the J gene TRBJ2-5; D remains ambiguous. Looked up from germline, CDR1 is SEHNR and CDR2 is FQNEAQ (reference sequence). CDR3 length equals 14 residues. V was pared by 5 bases and J by 4 bases, with 14 bases between. The CDR3 nucleotides read TGTGCCAGCAGCCCCCTCGGGCAGATAGAGACCCAGTACTTC. Its translation: CASSPLGQIETQYF.

The DNA for the CDR3 is TGCAGTGCTAGAGAGAGGAGGGGACAGTACTTC. It codes for CSARERRGQYF. The V call is TRBV20-1, the J call TRBJ2-7; D is possibly TRBD2 (6 bases). This CDR3 spans 11 amino acids. Between the trimmed V and J ends, which lost 0 bases and 10 bases, there was a span of 10 bases. Germline V CDR1 and CDR2: DFQATT, SNEGSKA (reference sequence).

This chain links TRBV6-5 with TRBJ2-7; D is uncertain. The ends were cut back, 2 bases at V and 3 bases at J, with 8 bases in the middle. Looked up from germline, CDR1 is MNHEY and CDR2 is SVGAGI. The CDR3 contains 13 residues. CDR3 bases: TGTGCCAGCAGTTACCTGGACGGCTACGAGCAGTACTTC. This translates into CASSYLDGYEQYF.